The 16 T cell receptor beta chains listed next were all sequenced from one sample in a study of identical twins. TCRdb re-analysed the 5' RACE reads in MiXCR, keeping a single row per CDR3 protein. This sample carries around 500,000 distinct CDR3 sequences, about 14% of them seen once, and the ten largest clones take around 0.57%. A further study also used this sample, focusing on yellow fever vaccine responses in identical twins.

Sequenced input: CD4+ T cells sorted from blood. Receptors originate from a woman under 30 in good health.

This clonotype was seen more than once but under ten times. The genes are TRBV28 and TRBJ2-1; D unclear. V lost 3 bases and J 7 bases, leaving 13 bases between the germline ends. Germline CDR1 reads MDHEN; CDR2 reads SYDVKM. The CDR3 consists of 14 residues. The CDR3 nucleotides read TGTGCCAGCAGTTTGGGGAATCTGGGAAATGAGCAGTTCTTC. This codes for CASSLGNLGNEQFF.

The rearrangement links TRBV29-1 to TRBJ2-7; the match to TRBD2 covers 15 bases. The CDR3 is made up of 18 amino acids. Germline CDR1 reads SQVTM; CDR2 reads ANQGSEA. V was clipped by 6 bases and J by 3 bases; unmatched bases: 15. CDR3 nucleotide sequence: TGCAGCGTCAATAGGCCGGGACTAGCGGGGGGAACCGTCTACGAGCAGTACTTC. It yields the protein CSVNRPGLAGGTVYEQYF.

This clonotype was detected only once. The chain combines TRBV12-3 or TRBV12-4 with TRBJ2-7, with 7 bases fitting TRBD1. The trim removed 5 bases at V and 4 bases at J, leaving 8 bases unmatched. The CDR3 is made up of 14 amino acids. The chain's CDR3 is CASSPDRVRYEQYF. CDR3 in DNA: TGTGCCAGCAGTCCCGACAGGGTACGGTACGAGCAGTACTTC.

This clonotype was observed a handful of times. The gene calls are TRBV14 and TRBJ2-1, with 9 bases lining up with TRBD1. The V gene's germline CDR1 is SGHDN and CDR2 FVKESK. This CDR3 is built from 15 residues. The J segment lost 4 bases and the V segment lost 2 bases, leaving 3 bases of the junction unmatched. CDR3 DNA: TGTGCCAGCAGCCAACCGGGACAGGGTTACAATGAGCAGTTCTTC. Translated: CASSQPGQGYNEQFF. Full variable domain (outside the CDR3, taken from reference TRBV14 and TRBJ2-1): EAGVTQFPSHSVIEKGQTVTLRCDPISGHDNLYWYRRVMGKEIKFLLHFVKESKQDESGMPNNRFLAERTGGTYSTLKVQPAELEDSGVYFCASSQPGQGYNEQFFGPGTRLTVL.

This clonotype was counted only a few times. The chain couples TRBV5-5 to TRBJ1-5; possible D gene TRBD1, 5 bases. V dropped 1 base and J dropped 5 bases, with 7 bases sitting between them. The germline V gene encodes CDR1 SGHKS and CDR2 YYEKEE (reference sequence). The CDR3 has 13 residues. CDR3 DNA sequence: TGTGCCAGCAGCTTGATGGGGGATCAGCCCCAGCATTTT. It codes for CASSLMGDQPQHF. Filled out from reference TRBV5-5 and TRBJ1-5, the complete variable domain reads DAGVTQSPTHLIKTRGQQVTLRCSPISGHKSVSWYQQVLGQGPQFIFQYYEKEERGRGNFPDRFSARQFPNYSSELNVNALLLGDSALYLCASSLMGDQPQHFGDGTRLSIL.

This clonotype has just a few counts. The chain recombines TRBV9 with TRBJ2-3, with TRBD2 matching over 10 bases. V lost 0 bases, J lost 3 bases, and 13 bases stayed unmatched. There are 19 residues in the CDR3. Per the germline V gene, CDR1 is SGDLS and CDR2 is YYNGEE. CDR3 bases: TGTGCCAGCAGCGTAGATACTAGCGGGGTGGAGCTAAGGACAGATACGCAGTATTTT. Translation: CASSVDTSGVELRTDTQYF. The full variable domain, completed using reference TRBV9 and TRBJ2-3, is DSGVTQTPKHLITATGQRVTLRCSPRSGDLSVYWYQQSLDQGLQFLIQYYNGEERAKGNILERFSAQQFPDLHSELNLSSLELGDSALYFCASSVDTSGVELRTDTQYFGPGTRLTVL.

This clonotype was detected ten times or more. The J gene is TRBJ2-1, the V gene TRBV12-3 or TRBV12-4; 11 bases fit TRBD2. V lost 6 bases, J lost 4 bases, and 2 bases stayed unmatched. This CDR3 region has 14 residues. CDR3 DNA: TGTGCCAGCAGAGGGACTAGCGGTTACAATGAGCAGTTCTTC. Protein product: CASRGTSGYNEQFF.

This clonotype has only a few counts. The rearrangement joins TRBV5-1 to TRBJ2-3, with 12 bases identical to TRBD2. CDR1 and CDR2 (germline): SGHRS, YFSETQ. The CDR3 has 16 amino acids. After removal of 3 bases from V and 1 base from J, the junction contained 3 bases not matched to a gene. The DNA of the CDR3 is TGCGCCAGCAGCTCCGGGACTAGCGGGCGCACAGATACGCAGTATTTT. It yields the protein CASSSGTSGRTDTQYF. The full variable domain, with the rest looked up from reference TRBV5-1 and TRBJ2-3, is KAGVTQTPRYLIKTRGQQVTLSCSPISGHRSVSWYQQTPGQGLQFLFEYFSETQRNKGNFPGRFSGRQFSNSRSEMNVSTLELGDSALYLCASSSGTSGRTDTQYFGPGTRLTVL.

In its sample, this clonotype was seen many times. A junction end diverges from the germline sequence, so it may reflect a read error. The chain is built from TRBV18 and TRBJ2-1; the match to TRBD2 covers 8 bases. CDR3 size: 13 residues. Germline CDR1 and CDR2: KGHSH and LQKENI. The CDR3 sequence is CASSPAGGNEQFF. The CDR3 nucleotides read TGCGCCAGCAGTCCCGCGGGGGGTAATGAGCAGTTCTTC.

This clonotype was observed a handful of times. CDR3 sequence reads: CSVSPGQGHYEQYF. The CDR3 nucleotides are TGCAGCGTTTCGCCGGGACAGGGACACTACGAGCAGTACTTC. The chain links TRBV29-1 to TRBJ2-7; TRBD1 aligns across 9 bases. Germline assignment: CDR1 SQVTM and CDR2 ANQGSEA. V was pared by 5 bases and J by 3 bases, with 8 bases of the junction left unmatched. The CDR3 is made up of 14 amino acids.

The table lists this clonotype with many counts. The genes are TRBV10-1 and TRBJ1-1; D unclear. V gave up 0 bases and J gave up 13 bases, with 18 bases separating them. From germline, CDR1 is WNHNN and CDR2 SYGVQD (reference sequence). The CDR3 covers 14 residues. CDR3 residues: CASSESTQAVNHFF. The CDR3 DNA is TGCGCCAGCAGTGAGTCGACTCAGGCAGTAAACCATTTCTTT.

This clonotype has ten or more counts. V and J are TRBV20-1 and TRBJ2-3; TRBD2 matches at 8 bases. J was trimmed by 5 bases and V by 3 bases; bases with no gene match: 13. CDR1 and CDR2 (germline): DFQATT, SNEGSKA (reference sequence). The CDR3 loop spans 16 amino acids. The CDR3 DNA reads TGCAGTGCTAGCGGCCCAGCGGGGGACCGTGGAGATACGCAGTATTTT. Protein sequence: CSASGPAGDRGDTQYF.

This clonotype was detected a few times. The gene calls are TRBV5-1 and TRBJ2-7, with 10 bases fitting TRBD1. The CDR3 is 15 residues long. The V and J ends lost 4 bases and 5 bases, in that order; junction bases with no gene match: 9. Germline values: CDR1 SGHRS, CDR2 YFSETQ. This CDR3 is CASSPWTGGADEQYF. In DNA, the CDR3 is TGCGCCAGCAGCCCTTGGACAGGGGGGGCCGACGAGCAGTACTTC.

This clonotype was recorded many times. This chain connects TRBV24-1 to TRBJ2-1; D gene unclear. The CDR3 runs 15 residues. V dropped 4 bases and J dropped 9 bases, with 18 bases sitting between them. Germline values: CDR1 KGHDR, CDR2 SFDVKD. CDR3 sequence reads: CATSDRLTTVSEQFF. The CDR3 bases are TGTGCCACCAGTGACCGGCTCACTACGGTTTCTGAGCAGTTCTTC.

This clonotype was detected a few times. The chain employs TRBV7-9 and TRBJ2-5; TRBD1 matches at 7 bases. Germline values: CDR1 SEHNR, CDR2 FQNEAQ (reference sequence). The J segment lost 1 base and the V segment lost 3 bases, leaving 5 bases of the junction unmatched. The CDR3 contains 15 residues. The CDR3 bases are TGTGCCAGCAGCTTCCCGCGACAGGGCCAAGAGACCCAGTACTTC. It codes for CASSFPRQGQETQYF.

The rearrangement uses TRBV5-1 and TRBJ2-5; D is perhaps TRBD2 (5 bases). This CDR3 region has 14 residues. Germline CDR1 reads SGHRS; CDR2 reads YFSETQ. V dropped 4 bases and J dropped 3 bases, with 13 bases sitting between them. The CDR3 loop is CASSPNTGKETQYF. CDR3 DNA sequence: TGCGCCAGCAGCCCAAACACGGGGAAAGAGACCCAGTACTTC.